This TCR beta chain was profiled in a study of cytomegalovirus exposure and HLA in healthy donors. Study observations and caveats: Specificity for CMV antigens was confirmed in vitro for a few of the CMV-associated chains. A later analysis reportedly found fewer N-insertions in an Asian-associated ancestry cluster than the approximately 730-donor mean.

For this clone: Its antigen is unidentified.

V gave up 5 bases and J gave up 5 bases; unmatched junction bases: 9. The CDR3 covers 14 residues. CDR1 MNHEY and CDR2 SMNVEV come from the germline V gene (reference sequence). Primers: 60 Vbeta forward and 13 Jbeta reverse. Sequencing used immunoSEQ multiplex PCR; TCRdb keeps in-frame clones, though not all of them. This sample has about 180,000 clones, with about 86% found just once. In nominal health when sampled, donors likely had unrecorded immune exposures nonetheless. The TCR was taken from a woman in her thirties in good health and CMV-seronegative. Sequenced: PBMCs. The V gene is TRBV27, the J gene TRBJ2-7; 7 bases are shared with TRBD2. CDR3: CASSITGGINEQYF. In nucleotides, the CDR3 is TGTGCCAGCAGTATCACGGGGGGTATCAACGAGCAGTACTTC.